The 5 T cell receptor beta chains below were found in one sample sequenced in a study of blood T cells in healthy people across ages. PCR was performed a second time for about 6 to 12 cycles using a sample-barcoded 5' primer and a J-beta primer mix. TCRdb called the 5' RACE reads again in MiXCR, with one record for every CDR3 protein. The repertoire consists of around 1,600,000 distinct CDR3 sequences, with approximately 43% occurring once and the leading ten covering 4%. The sequencing sample was made of blood. These receptors were obtained from a woman aged 18-30 years in good health.

The gene calls are TRBV4-1 and TRBJ2-5; D is unclear. The germline CDR1 and CDR2 sequences are MGHRA and YSYEKL. The CDR3 is 14 residues long. The germline V and J ends were trimmed by 4 bases and 2 bases, with 11 bases remaining between them. The CDR3 region is CASSRGLVQETQYF. For the CDR3, the DNA is TGCGCCAGCAGCCGAGGATTAGTTCAAGAGACCCAGTACTTC.

This chain uses TRBV27 with TRBJ2-1; TRBD1 might be the D (6 bases). Trimming cost V 6 bases and J 6 bases, with 12 bases left between them. The CDR3 totals 13 residues. From germline, CDR1 is MNHEY and CDR2 SMNVEV (reference sequence). This chain's CDR3 is CASRETGRNEQFF. The CDR3, as DNA: TGTGCCAGCAGAGAAACAGGGCGCAATGAGCAGTTCTTC.

The chain carries TRBV5-6 and TRBJ2-5; 7 nucleotides line up with TRBD1. Germline CDR1 SGHDT, CDR2 YYEEEE. The J segment lost 11 bases and the V segment lost 4 bases, leaving 14 bases of the junction unmatched. This CDR3 comprises 14 residues. The CDR3 region is CASSLRQGSNEQYF. The CDR3 region has the DNA TGTGCCAGCAGCCTTAGACAGGGAAGCAATGAGCAGTACTTC.

The rearrangement links TRBV6-1 to TRBJ2-7; D possibly corresponds to TRBD2 (6 bases). V was shortened by 2 bases and J by 3 bases, with 11 bases between the two germline ends. The length of the CDR3 is 14 residues. CDR1 and CDR2 (germline): MNHNS, SASEGT. DNA of the CDR3: TGTGCCAGCAGTGAACCGGGGGTAGGCTACGAGCAGTACTTC. Translating it yields CASSEPGVGYEQYF.

This clonotype appeared a few times. This chain joins TRBV4-1 and TRBJ1-1; D gene uncertain. The CDR3 is 13 residues long. Deletions cut 1 base from V and 7 bases from J, with 10 bases between. CDR1 and CDR2 from the germline V gene are MGHRA and YSYEKL. CDR3 sequence: CASSQGFGIEAFF. CDR3 nucleotides: TGCGCCAGCAGCCAAGGTTTCGGTATTGAAGCTTTCTTT.